This T cell receptor beta chain was identified during a study of T cells in Graves' hyperthyroidism and ophthalmopathy. Study findings and constraints: Most expanded thyroid clonotypes above 0.001 recurred in blood.

Amplified TCR beta CDR3 regions derived from RNA transcripts. Researchers ran a first-round RT-PCR on the TCR CDR3 using the HTBI primer set. TCRdb reprocessed the multiplex PCR reads via MiXCR and lists one record per CDR3 protein. The profile shows 500,000 to 550,000 distinct CDR3 sequences, just under 20% of them singletons. Each person with ophthalmopathy scored at least 3 on the Clinical Activity Score, reached NOSPECS grade 4 or higher, and had been ill under 3 months. Turning to this clonotype: Its antigen is unknown.

The CDR3 is made up of 14 amino acids. CDR1 and CDR2 (germline): SEHNR, FQNEAQ (reference sequence). V shed 6 bases and J shed 3 bases, with 15 bases lying between them. This TCR came from a man aged 40-49 years with Graves' ophthalmopathy. Specimen: blood. The chain combines TRBV7-9 with TRBJ2-7; D perhaps matches TRBD2 (5 bases). The CDR3 DNA is TGTGCCAGCAGTCCCCCTAGCTCTCGCTACGAGCAGTACTTC. Encoded protein: CASSPPSSRYEQYF.